Sequencing of this TCR beta chain was carried out in a study of Ad26.COV2.S vaccination and SARS-CoV-2 variants. General study points: Vaccine and placebo recipients had similar non-spike TCR breadth. Post-vaccination breadth of spike-specific CD8+ and CD4+ T cell responses was reportedly substantial.

A note on this clone: What it recognizes is unknown. Within the sample, other DNA sequences also encode this same CDR3.

Assay: immunoSEQ multiplex PCR; the TCRdb copy retains only in-frame clones and omits some. In the table there are fewer than 400,000 clones, 88% of which are singletons. Treatment denoted: about 20 received Ad26.COV2.S at low or high dose, single or two shots; several received placebo; per-sample allocation not given. Samples analyzed were those drawn on day 63 after the first vaccine or placebo injection. The vaccine antigen was prefusion-stabilized Wuhan SARS-CoV-2 spike. This CDR3 region has 11 residues. V was cut by 8 bases and J by 3 bases, with 8 bases left in between. The TCR comes from a person between 18 and 65 years old who received the Ad26.COV2.S COVID-19 vaccine or a placebo. This sample comprised peripheral blood, obtained in a trial of Ad26.COV2.S vaccine versus placebo. The V and J genes are TRBV12-3 or TRBV12-4 and TRBJ2-7; D may be TRBD1 (5 bases). CDR3 nucleotide sequence: TGTGCCAGCTCTAGGGGCTACGAGCAGTACTTC. Translating it yields CASSRGYEQYF.